A single TCR beta chain is shown here with its context. Its antigen is unknown. Use of 60 Vbeta and 13 Jbeta primers characterized the PCR. Measured with immunoSEQ multiplex PCR; TCRdb has only the in-frame clones, and not every one. This sample lists approximately 52,000 clones; its ten largest clones have under 10%. This entry is derived from a study of cytomegalovirus exposure and HLA in healthy donors. General study findings and limits: It was reported in a later analysis that an Asian-associated ancestry cluster showed fewer N-insertions than the approximately 700-donor mean. It was only CMV serostatus that was available as immune exposure information.

This CDR3 contains 15 residues. CDR1 is SGHTA, CDR2 FQGNSA, per germline. The J segment lost 0 bases and the V segment lost 5 bases, leaving 3 bases of the junction unmatched. Input material: PBMCs. This receptor was taken from a man aged 50 to 60 in good health and CMV-seropositive. The genes are TRBV7-2 and TRBJ1-3, with 8 bases that match TRBD1. The CDR3 DNA reads TGTGCCAGCAGCCGACAGGGGCCCTCTGGAAACACCATATATTTT. As protein: CASSRQGPSGNTIYF.